This T cell receptor beta chain was documented in a study of OX40 agonist ivuxolimab in advanced cancers. Sequenced by immunoSEQ multiplex PCR; TCRdb stores in-frame clones only, minus some. The profile shows tens of thousands of clones, roughly 88% of them singletons. Systemic immunosuppression or a history of autoimmune disease excluded patients. At baseline, cycle 4 day 1, and cycle 7 day 1, blood was sampled. V was pared by 3 bases and J by 3 bases, with 12 bases between. The CDR3 length is 14 residues. Germline V CDR1 and CDR2: MDHEN, SYDVKM. Study-wide results and caveats: CD4+ and CD8+ blood T cells expanded clonally by week 6 at 0.1 to 3.0 mg/kg.

Notes on this clone: Its antigen is not known.

Sequences were derived from CD4+ or CD8+ T cells sorted from blood, sampled in a trial of the OX40 agonist ivuxolimab. This receptor was identified in an adult with an advanced solid tumor such as melanoma, head and neck, liver or kidney cancer. The rearrangement joins TRBV28 to TRBJ2-7; D call uncertain. CDR3 in DNA: TGTGCCAGCAGTTTGTACGGAATAGTCTACGAGCAGTACTTC. Translated, it gives CASSLYGIVYEQYF.